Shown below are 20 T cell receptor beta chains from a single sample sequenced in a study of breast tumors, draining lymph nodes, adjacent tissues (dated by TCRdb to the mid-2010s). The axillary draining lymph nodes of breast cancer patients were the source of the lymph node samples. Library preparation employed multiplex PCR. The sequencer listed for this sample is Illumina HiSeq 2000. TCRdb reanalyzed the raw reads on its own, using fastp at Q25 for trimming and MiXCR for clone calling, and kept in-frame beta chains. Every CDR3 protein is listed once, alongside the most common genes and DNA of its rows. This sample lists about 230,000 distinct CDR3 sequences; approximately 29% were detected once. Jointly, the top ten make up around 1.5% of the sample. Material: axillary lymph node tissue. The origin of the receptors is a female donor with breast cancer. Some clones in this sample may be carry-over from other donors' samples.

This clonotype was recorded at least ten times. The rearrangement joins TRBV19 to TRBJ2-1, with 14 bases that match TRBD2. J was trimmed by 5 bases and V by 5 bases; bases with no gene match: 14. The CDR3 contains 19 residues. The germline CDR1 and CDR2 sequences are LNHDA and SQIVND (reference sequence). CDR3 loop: CASSPAPGTSGSIHNEQFF. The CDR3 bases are TGTGCCAGTAGTCCGGCTCCCGGGACTAGCGGGAGCATCCACAATGAGCAGTTCTTC.

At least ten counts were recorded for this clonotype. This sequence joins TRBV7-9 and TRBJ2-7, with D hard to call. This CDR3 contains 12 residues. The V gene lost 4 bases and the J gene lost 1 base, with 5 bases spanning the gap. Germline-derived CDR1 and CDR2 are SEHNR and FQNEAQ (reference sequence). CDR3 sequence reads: CASSSISYEQYF. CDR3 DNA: TGTGCCAGCAGCTCTATATCCTACGAGCAGTACTTC. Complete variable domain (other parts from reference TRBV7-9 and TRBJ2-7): DTGVSQNPRHKITKRGQNVTFRCDPISEHNRLYWYRQTLGQGPEFLTYFQNEAQLEKSRLLSDRFSAERPKGSFSTLEIQRTEQGDSAMYLCASSSISYEQYFGPGTRLTVT.

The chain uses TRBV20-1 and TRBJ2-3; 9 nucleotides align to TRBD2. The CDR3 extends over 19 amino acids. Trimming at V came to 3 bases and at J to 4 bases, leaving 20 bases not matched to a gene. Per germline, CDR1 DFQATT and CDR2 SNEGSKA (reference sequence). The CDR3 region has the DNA TGCAGTGCTAGGAGAATTGGGGGGGGGCTAGCGGGGTGGGCAGATACGCAGTATTTT. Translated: CSARRIGGGLAGWADTQYF.

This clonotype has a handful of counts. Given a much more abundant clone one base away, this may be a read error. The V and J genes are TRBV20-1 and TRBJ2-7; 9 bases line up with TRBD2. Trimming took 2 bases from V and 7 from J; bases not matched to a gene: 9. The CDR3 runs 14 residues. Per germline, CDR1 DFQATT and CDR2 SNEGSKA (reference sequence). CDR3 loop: CSARSRLAGSEQYF. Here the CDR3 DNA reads TGCAGTGCTAGAAGCCGGCTAGCGGGGTCGGAGCAGTACTTC.

CDR3 loop: CASSLMRGYNEQFF. The CDR3 DNA reads as TGTGCCAGCAGCTTGATGCGGGGTTACAATGAGCAGTTCTTC. The rearrangement uses TRBV7-2 and TRBJ2-1; D possibly corresponds to TRBD2 (6 bases). V was shortened by 3 bases and J by 4 bases, with 10 bases between the two germline ends. In germline, CDR1 is SGHTA, CDR2 FQGNSA. The CDR3 consists of 14 residues.

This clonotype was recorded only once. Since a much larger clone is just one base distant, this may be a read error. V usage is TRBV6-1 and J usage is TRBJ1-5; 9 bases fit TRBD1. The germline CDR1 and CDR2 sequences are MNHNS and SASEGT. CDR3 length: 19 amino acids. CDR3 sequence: CASSQARDRVYVGNQPQHF. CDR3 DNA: TGTGCCAGCAGTCAAGCTAGGGACAGGGTTTACGTAGGCAATCAGCCCCAGCATTTT.

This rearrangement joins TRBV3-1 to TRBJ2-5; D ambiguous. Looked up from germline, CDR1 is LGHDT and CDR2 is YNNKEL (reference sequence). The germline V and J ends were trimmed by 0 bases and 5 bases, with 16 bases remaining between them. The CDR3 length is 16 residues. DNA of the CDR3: TGTGCCAGCAGCCAAGATGCCAGCCCCCCCTTGGAGACCCAGTACTTC. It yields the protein CASSQDASPPLETQYF.

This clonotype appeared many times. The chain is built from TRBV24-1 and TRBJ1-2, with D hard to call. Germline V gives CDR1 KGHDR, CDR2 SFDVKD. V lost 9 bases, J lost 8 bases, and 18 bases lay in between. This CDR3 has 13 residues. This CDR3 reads CATSDSYSRGYTF. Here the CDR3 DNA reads TGTGCCACCTCGGACTCATATTCAAGGGGCTACACCTTC.

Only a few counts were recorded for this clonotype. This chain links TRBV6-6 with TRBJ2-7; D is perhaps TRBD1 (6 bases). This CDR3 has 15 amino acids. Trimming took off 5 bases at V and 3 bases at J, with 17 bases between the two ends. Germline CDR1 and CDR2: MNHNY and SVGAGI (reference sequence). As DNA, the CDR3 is TGTGCCAGCAGTCACGGACAGAATTCCCTCTACGAGCAGTACTTC. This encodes CASSHGQNSLYEQYF.

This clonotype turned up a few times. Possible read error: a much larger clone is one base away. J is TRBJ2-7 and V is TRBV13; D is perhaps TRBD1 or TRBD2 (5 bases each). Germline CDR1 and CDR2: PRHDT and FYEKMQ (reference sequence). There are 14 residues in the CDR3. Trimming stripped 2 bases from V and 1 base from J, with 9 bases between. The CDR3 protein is CASSLLGVSYEQYF. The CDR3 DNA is TGTGCCAGCAGCTTACTGGGGGTTTCCTACGAGCAGTACTTC.

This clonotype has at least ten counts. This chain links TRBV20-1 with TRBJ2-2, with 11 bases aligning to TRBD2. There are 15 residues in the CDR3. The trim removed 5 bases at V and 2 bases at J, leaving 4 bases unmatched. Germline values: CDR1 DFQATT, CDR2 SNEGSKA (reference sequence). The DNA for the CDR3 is TGCAGTGCTCCCGGGACTAGCGGCAACACCGGGGAGCTGTTTTTT. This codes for CSAPGTSGNTGELFF.

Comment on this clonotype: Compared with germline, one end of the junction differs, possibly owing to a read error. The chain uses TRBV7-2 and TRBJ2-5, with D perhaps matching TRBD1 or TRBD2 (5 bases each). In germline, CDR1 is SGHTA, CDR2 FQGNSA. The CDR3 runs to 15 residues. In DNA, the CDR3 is TGTGCCAGCAGCTTAGGCAGGGAGCGGACGCGGACCCAGCACTTC. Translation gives CASSLGRERTRTQHF.

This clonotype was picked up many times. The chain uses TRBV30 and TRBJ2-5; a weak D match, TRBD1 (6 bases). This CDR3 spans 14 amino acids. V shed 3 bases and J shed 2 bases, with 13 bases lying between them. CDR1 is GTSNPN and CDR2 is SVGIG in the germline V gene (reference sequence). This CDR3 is CAWRAQGGQETQYF. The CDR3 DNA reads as TGTGCCTGGAGAGCACAGGGTGGGCAAGAGACCCAGTACTTC.

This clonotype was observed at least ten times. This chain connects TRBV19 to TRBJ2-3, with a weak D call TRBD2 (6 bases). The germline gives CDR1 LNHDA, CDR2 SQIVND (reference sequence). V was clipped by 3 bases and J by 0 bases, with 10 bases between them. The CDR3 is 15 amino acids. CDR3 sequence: CASSIGGTSTDTQYF. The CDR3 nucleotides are TGTGCCAGTAGTATCGGGGGAACTAGCACAGATACGCAGTATTTT.

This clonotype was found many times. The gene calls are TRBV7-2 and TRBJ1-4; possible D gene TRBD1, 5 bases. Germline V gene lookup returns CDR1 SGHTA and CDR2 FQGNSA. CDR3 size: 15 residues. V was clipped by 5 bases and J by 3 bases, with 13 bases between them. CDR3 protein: CASSLRVNANEKLFF. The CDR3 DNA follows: TGTGCCAGCAGCCTCAGGGTTAACGCTAATGAAAAACTGTTTTTT.

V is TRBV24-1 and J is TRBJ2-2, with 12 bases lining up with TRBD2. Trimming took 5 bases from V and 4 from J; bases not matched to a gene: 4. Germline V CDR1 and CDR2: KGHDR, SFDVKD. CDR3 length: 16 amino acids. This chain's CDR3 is CATSGLLAGGTGELFF. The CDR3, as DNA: TGTGCCACCAGTGGTCTACTAGCGGGAGGCACCGGGGAGCTGTTTTTT.

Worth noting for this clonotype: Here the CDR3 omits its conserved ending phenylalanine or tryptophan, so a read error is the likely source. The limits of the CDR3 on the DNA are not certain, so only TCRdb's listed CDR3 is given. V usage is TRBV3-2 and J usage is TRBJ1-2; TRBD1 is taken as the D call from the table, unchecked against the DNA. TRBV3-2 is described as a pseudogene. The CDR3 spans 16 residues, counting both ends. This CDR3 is CASSQENRDNSGGYTL.

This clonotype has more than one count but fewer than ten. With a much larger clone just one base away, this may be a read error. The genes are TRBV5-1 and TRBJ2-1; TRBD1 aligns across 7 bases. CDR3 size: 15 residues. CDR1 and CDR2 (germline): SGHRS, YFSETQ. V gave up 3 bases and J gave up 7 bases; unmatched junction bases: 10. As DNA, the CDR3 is TGCGCCAGCAGCTACGGACAGGAAGGAAAAAATGAGCAGTTCTTC. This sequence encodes CASSYGQEGKNEQFF.

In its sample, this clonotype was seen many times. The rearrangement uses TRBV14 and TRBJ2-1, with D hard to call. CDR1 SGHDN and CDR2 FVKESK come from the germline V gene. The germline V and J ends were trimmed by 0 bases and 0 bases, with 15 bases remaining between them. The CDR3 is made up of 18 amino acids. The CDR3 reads CASSQDTMVPSSYNEQFF. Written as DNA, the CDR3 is TGTGCCAGCAGCCAAGATACGATGGTACCGAGCTCCTACAATGAGCAGTTCTTC.

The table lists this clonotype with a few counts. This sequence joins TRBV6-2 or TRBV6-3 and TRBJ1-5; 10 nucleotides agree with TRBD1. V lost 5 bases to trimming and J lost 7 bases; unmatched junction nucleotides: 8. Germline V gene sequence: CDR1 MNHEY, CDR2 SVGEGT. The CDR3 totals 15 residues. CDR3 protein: CASSPPGTGAQPQHF. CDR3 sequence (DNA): TGTGCCAGCAGTCCCCCCGGGACAGGGGCACAGCCCCAGCATTTT.